This T cell receptor beta chain was observed in a study of cytomegalovirus exposure and HLA in healthy donors. TCRdb's copy holds only in-frame clones and misses some; the assay was immunoSEQ multiplex PCR. The data show roughly 52,000 clones, 90% to 95% seen once. CDR1 and CDR2 from the germline V gene are MNHEY and SVGAGI. Trimming took 0 bases from V and 2 from J, leaving 11 bases between them. The CDR3 is made up of 16 amino acids. The chain employs TRBV6-5 and TRBJ1-3; possibly TRBD1 for D (5 bases). This receptor was obtained from a woman aged 18-35 years in good health and CMV-seropositive. Sequenced: PBMCs. The CDR3 DNA follows: TGTGCCAGCAGTTACTCGAGACAGTTTACTGGAAACACCATATATTTT. This sequence encodes CASSYSRQFTGNTIYF.